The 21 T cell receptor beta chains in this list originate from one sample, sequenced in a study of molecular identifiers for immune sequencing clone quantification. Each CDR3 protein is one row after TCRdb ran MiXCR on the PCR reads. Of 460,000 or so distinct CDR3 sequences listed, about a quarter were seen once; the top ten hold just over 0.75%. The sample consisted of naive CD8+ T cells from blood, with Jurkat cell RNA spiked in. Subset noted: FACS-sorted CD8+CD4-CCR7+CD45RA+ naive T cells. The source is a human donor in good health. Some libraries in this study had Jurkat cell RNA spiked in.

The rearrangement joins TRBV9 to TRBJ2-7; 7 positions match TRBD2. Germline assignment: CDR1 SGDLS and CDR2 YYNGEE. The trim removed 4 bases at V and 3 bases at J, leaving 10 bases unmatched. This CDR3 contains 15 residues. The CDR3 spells CASSKGFGGYYEQYF. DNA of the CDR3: TGTGCCAGCAGCAAAGGCTTCGGGGGGTACTACGAGCAGTACTTC.

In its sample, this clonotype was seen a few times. CDR3 nucleotide sequence: TGTGCCAGCAGCAACCTATCCAACCTTGAAGCTTTCTTT. It translates to CASSNLSNLEAFF. The chain has TRBV13 and TRBJ1-1; D is undetermined. Germline-derived CDR1 and CDR2 are PRHDT and FYEKMQ (reference sequence). This CDR3 has 13 amino acids. Trimming took off 5 bases at V and 7 bases at J, with 14 bases between the two ends.

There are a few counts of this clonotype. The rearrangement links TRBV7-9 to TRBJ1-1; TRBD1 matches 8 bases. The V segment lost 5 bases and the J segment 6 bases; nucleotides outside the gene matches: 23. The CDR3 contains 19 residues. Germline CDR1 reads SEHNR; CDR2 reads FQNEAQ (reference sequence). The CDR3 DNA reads TGTGCCAGCAGCCGAGACAGGGGTGATGGATATCCCCGCAATTCTGAAGCTTTCTTT. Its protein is CASSRDRGDGYPRNSEAFF.

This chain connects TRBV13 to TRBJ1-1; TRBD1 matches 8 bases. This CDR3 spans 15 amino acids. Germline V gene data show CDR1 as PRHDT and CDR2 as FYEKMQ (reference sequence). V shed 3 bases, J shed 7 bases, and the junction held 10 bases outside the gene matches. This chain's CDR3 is CASSFGQGGNFEAFF. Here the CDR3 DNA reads TGTGCCAGCAGCTTCGGACAGGGAGGAAATTTTGAAGCTTTCTTT. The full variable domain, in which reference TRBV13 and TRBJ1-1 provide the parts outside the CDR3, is AAGVIQSPRHLIKEKRETATLKCYPIPRHDTVYWYQQGPGQDPQFLISFYEKMQSDKGSIPDRFSAQQFSDYHSELNMSSLELGDSALYFCASSFGQGGNFEAFFGQGTRLTVV.

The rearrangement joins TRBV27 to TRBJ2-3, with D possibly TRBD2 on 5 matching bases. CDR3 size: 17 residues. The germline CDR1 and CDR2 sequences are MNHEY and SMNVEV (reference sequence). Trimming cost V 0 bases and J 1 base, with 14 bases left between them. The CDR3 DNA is TGTGCCAGCAGTTTATCAAACCCGGCGGGTGGCACAGATACGCAGTATTTT. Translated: CASSLSNPAGGTDTQYF.

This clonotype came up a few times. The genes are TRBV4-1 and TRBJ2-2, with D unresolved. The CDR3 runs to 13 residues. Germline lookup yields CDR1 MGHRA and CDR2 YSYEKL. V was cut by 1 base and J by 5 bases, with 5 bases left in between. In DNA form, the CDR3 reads TGCGCCAGCAGCCAAGTGTTAACCGGGGAGCTGTTTTTT. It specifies CASSQVLTGELFF.

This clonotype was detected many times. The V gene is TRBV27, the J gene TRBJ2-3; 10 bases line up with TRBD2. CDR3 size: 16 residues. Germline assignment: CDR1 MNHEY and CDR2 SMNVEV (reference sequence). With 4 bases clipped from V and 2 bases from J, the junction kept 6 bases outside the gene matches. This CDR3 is CASSSPLAGATDTQYF. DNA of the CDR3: TGTGCCAGCAGTTCGCCGCTAGCGGGGGCCACAGATACGCAGTATTTT.

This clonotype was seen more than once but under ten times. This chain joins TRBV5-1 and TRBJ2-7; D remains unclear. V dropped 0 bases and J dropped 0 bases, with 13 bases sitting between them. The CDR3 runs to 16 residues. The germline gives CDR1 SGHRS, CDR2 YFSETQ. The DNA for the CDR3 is TGCGCCAGCAGCTTGGTTGTGACAATGAGCTCCTACGAGCAGTACTTC. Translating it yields CASSLVVTMSSYEQYF.

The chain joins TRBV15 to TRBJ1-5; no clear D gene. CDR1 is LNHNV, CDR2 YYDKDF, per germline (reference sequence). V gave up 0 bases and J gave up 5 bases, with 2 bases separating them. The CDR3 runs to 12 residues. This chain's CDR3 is CATSREDQPQHF. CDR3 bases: TGTGCCACCAGCAGAGAGGATCAGCCCCAGCATTTT.

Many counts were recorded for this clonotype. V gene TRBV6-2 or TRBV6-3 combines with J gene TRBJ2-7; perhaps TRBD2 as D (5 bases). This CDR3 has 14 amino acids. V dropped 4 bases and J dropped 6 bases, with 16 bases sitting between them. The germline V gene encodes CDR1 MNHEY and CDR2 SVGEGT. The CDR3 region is CASSSSRPTGEQYF. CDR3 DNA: TGTGCCAGCAGTTCTAGCCGCCCCACGGGCGAGCAGTACTTC.

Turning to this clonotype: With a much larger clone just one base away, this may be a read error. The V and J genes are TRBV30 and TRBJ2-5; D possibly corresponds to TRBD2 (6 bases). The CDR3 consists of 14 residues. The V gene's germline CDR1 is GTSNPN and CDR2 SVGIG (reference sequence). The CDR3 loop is CARSARDWQETQYF. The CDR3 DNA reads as TGTGCCCGGAGTGCCCGGGACTGGCAAGAGACCCAGTACTTC.

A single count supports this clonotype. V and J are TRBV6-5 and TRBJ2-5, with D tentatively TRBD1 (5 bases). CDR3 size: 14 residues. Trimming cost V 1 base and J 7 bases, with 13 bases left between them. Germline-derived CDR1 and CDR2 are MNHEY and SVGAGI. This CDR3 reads CASSYWQGLVTQYF. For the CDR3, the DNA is TGTGCCAGCAGTTACTGGCAGGGATTAGTGACCCAGTACTTC.

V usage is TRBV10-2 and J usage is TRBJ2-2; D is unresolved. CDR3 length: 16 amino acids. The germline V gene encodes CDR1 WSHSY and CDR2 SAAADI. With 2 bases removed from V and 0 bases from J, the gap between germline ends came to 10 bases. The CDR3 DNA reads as TGCGCCAGCAGTGAGAGCAGCCGATCGAACACCGGGGAGCTGTTTTTT. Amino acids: CASSESSRSNTGELFF.

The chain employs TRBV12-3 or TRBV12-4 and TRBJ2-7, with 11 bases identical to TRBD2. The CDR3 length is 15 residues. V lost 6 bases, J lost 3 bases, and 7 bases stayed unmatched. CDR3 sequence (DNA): TGTGCCAGCAGCCCTGATAGCGGGAGGGGCTACGAGCAGTACTTC. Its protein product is CASSPDSGRGYEQYF.

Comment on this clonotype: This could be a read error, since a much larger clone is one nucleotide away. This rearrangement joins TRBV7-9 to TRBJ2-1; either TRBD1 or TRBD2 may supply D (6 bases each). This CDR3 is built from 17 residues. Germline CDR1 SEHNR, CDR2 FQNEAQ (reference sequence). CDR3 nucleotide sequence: TGTGCCAGCAGCCGGTTCGGCGGGACACAGACCTACAATGGGCAGTTCTTC. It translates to CASSRFGGTQTYNGQFF.

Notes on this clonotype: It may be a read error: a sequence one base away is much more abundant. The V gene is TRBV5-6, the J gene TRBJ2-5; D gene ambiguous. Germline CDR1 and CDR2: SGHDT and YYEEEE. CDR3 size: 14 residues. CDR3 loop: CACSLPSYGETQYF. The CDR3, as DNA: TGTGCCTGCAGCTTGCCCAGCTATGGGGAGACCCAGTACTTC.

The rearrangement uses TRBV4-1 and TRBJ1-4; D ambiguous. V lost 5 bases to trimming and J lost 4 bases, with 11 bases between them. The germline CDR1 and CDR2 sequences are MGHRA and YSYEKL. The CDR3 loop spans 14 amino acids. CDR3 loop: CASSETLNNEKLFF. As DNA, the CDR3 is TGCGCCAGCAGCGAGACCCTAAATAATGAAAAACTGTTTTTT.

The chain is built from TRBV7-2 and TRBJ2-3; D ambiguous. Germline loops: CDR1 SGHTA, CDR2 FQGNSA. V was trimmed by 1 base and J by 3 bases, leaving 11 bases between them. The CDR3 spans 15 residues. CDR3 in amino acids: CASSLGLELTDTQYF. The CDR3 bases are TGTGCCAGCAGCTTAGGATTAGAGTTAACAGATACGCAGTATTTT. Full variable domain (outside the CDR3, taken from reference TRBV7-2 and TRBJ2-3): GAGVSQSPSNKVTEKGKDVELRCDPISGHTALYWYRQSLGQGLEFLIYFQGNSAPDKSGLPSDRFSAERTGGSVSTLTIQRTQQEDSAVYLCASSLGLELTDTQYFGPGTRLTVL.

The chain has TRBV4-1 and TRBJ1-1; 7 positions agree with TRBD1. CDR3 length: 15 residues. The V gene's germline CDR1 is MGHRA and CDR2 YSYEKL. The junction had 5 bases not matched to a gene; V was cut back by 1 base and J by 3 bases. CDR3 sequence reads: CASSQVSRGYTEAFF. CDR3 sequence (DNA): TGCGCCAGCAGCCAAGTTTCCAGGGGGTACACTGAAGCTTTCTTT.

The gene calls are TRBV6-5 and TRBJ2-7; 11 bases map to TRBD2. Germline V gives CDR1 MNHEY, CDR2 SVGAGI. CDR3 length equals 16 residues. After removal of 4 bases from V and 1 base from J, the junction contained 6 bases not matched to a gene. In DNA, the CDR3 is TGTGCCAGCAGTTCCCTAGCGGGGGGACCTTCCTACGAGCAGTACTTC. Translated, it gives CASSSLAGGPSYEQYF.

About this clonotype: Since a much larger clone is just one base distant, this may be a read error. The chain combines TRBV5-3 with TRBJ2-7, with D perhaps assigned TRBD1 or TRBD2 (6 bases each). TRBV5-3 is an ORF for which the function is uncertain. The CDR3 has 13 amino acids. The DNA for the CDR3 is TGTGCCAGCAGCCCAGGGGACTCCTACGAGCGGTACTTC. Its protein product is CASSPGDSYERYF.